This TCR beta chain emerged from a study of blood T cell repertoires in COVID-19. As for the study in general: The United States, Italy and Spain provided the acute and convalescent COVID-19 samples. From T cells, B-cell-depleted T cells, or PBMCs came the material, which was cDNA or gDNA.

Methods used by the authors: The assay estimated nucleated cells by amplifying reference gene primers. Sequenced by immunoSEQ multiplex PCR; TCRdb stores in-frame clones only, minus some. The D gene and trimming were derived from the DNA, and the V and J assignments and clone size from that table. Here the sample spans over 60,000 clones, 80% to 90% being singletons. This CDR3 has 17 residues. The germline CDR1 and CDR2 sequences are SEHNR and FQNEAQ (reference sequence). After removal of 0 bases from V and 5 bases from J, the junction contained 12 bases not matched to a gene. Sequencing used peripheral blood. This receptor was obtained from a man older than 75 with acute or convalescent COVID-19. The chain recombines TRBV7-9 with TRBJ1-2, with 7 nucleotides matching TRBD1. The CDR3 DNA is TGTGCCAGCAGCTTAGCGACCACTACAGGGGTGGGGTATGGCTACACCTTC. The encoded protein is CASSLATTTGVGYGYTF.